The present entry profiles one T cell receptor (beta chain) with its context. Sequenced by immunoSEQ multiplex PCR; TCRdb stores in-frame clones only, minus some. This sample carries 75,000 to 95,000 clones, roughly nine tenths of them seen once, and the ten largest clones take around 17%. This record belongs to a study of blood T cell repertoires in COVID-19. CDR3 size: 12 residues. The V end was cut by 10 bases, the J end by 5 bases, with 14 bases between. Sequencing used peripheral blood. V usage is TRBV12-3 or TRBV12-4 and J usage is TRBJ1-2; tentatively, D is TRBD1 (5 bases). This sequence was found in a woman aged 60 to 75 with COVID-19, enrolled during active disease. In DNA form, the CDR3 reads TGTGCCACCCGACAGCTAACTTATGGCTACACCTTC. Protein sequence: CATRQLTYGYTF.